A selection of T cell receptor beta chains follows, all from one sample in a study of blood T cells in healthy people across ages. One entry per CDR3 protein, called by TCRdb with MiXCR from the 5' RACE reads. The sample contains approximately 1.5 million distinct CDR3 sequences, 42% of which appear only once. Sequenced: blood. These receptors all stem from a woman aged 18-30 years in good health. Each CDR3 is given with its conserved first and last residue. D genes are given only for firm matches. A clone size is listed for some rows: how often the clone was seen (once, few, many), or a class if it is expanded.

j_gene,v_gene,d_gene,abundance,CDR3aa,CDR3nt
TRBJ1-1,TRBV6-5,-,few,CASSYEQDTEAFF,TGTGCCAGCAGTTACGAACAGGACACTGAAGCTTTCTTT
TRBJ2-1,TRBV7-3,TRBD1,many,CASSSTGGNEQFF,TGCGCCAGCAGCTCGACAGGGGGTAATGAGCAGTTCTTC
TRBJ1-2,TRBV27,-,few,CASSWHGANYGYTF,TGTGCCAGCAGTTGGCACGGGGCTAACTATGGCTACACCTTC
TRBJ2-5,TRBV29-1,TRBD1,-,CSVCVGTGNSNEQYF,TGCAGCGTCTGTGTAGGGACAGGGAACTCCAATGAGCAGTACTTC
TRBJ1-2,TRBV29-1,-,-,CSVEGVGAGYTF,TGCAGCGTTGAAGGGGTCGGGGCTGGCTACACCTTC
TRBJ1-2,TRBV12-3/TRBV12-4,-,many,CASSDGTDYGYTF,TGTGCCAGCAGTGACGGGACGGACTATGGCTACACCTTC
TRBJ2-1,TRBV5-5,-,-,CASSWELTNEQFF,TGTGCCAGCAGCTGGGAACTCACCAATGAGCAGTTCTTC
TRBJ2-1,TRBV28,-,-,CASVGSSYNEQFF,TGTGCCAGCGTAGGGAGTTCCTACAATGAGCAGTTCTTC
TRBJ1-5,TRBV12-3/TRBV12-4,-,-,CASSTYREGQPQHF,TGTGCCAGCAGCACCTACAGGGAGGGTCAGCCTCAGCATTTT
TRBJ1-1,TRBV20-1,TRBD1,-,CSASTGTGNTEAFF,TGCAGTGCTTCCACCGGGACAGGGAACACTGAAGCTTTCTTT
TRBJ2-1,TRBV2,-,few,CASSDLGGSEQFF,TGTGCCAGCAGTGATTTAGGGGGAAGTGAGCAGTTCTTC
TRBJ2-7,TRBV20-1,-,-,CSASDRQKLPYEQYF,TGCAGTGCTTCTGACAGGCAAAAGCTCCCGTACGAGCAGTACTTC
TRBJ1-1,TRBV11-2,TRBD1,-,CASSRRQGISRNTEAFF,TGTGCCAGCAGCAGACGACAGGGCATCTCGCGGAACACTGAAGCTTTCTTT
TRBJ2-3,TRBV12-3/TRBV12-4,-,-,CAAGAVSTDTQYF,TGTGCCGCGGGGGCAGTAAGCACAGATACGCAGTATTTT
TRBJ2-7,TRBV9,-,-,CASNRGFGGHEQYF,TGTGCCAGCAACCGAGGTTTCGGGGGGCACGAGCAGTACTTC
TRBJ2-7,TRBV12-3/TRBV12-4,TRBD2,-,CASSLEAGGLNEQYF,TGTGCCAGCAGTTTAGAAGCGGGAGGATTAAATGAGCAGTACTTC
TRBJ2-2,TRBV4-1,-,-,CASSRGIPTGELFF,TGCGCCAGCAGCCGCGGGATCCCTACCGGGGAGCTGTTTTTT
TRBJ2-1,TRBV7-3,-,few,CASSATGTLSYNEQFF,TGTGCCAGCAGCGCCACCGGGACGCTCTCCTACAATGAGCAGTTCTTC
TRBJ2-3,TRBV20-1,TRBD2,-,CSAFLAGPAEPQYF,TGCAGTGCTTTTCTAGCGGGCCCTGCTGAACCGCAGTATTTT
TRBJ1-2,TRBV4-2,-,-,CASSQDYSRYSYGYTF,TGTGCCAGCAGCCAAGATTACAGCCGATATAGCTATGGCTACACCTTC
TRBJ2-3,TRBV4-1,TRBD2,few,CASSQAAGGTDTQYF,TGCGCCAGCAGCCAAGCAGCGGGAGGGACAGATACGCAGTATTTT
TRBJ1-2,TRBV15,-,-,CATRNQGGYTF,TGTGCCACCAGAAACCAAGGCGGCTACACCTTC
TRBJ2-7,TRBV18,-,-,CASSPAVGEQYF,TGTGCCAGCTCGCCAGCAGTTGGCGAGCAGTACTTC
TRBJ1-4,TRBV6-1,TRBD1,-,CASRNRGDNEKLFF,TGTGCCAGCAGAAACAGGGGCGATAATGAAAAACTGTTTTTT
TRBJ1-3,TRBV27,TRBD1,-,CASRRTGGTGNTIYF,TGTGCCAGCAGGAGAACAGGGGGCACTGGAAACACCATATATTTT